This T cell receptor beta chain was identified in a study of OX40 agonist ivuxolimab in advanced cancers. The CDR3 has 16 residues. CDR1 and CDR2 from the germline V gene are LGHNA and YSLEER. Regarding this clone: An end of the junction differs from the germline gene, which may be a read error. The same CDR3 is also encoded by other DNA sequences in this sample.

Repertoires were generated with immunoSEQ multiplex PCR, while TCRdb's copy carries only in-frame clones and drops some. The sample records more than 75,000 clones, approximately 90% being singletons. The origin of this receptor is an adult with an advanced solid tumor such as melanoma, head and neck, liver or kidney cancer. Sequenced here: CD4+ or CD8+ T cells sorted from blood, sampled in a trial of the OX40 agonist ivuxolimab. The V and J genes are TRBV4-3 and TRBJ1-2; 11 bases match TRBD1. The CDR3 sequence is CASSQDGQGARRGYTF. The CDR3 DNA follows: TGCGCCAGTAGCCAAGACGGACAGGGGGCCCGGAGGGGCTACACCTTC.